The rows below give T cell receptor beta chains drawn from one sample of a study of OX40 agonist ivuxolimab in advanced cancers. Only in-frame clones appear in the TCRdb table, and some are missing; sequencing was by immunoSEQ multiplex PCR. The sample has roughly 60,000 clones; about 80% are singletons. The specimen was CD4+ or CD8+ T cells sorted from blood, collected in a trial of the OX40 agonist ivuxolimab. The receptors were gathered from an adult with an advanced solid tumor such as melanoma, head and neck, liver or kidney cancer. Each CDR3 is given with its conserved first and last residue. The D gene is left open where the match is weak. Size tells how often a clone was seen (once, few, many) or the class of an expanded clone, and some rows leave it out.

TRBV21-1,.,TRBJ1-2,few,CASTTLGQGKYGYTF,TGTGCCAGCACGACCCTTGGGCAGGGGAAATATGGCTACACCTTC
TRBV6-5,.,TRBJ1-1,few,CASSYRGNEAFF,TGTGCCAGCAGTTACAGGGGAAACGAAGCTTTCTTT
TRBV30,TRBD1,TRBJ1-1,once,CAWSGQGNTEAFF,TGTGCCTGGAGCGGACAGGGAAACACTGAAGCTTTCTTT
TRBV29-1,TRBD1,TRBJ1-5,.,CSAMTGAGNQPQHF,TGCAGCGCCATGACAGGGGCCGGCAATCAGCCCCAGCATTTT
TRBV6-1,.,TRBJ2-7,.,CASSSTGTYEQYF,TGTGCCAGCAGTTCGACAGGAACCTACGAGCAGTACTTC
TRBV7-2,.,TRBJ1-2,.,CASSLEGGGYGYTF,TGTGCCAGCAGCTTAGAGGGCGGAGGCTATGGCTACACCTTC
TRBV30,.,TRBJ1-2,.,CAWMLQSHYGYTF,TGTGCCTGGATGTTACAGTCCCACTATGGCTACACCTTC
TRBV14,.,TRBJ1-1,few,CASSLKLNTEAFF,TGTGCCAGCAGCCTTAAGCTGAACACTGAAGCTTTCTTT
TRBV4-1,TRBD2,TRBJ2-7,few,CASSHLLSGTYEQYF,TGCGCCAGCAGCCACTTACTTAGCGGGACCTACGAGCAGTACTTC
TRBV20-1,.,TRBJ2-2,few,CSAWDHPELFF,TGCAGTGCTTGGGACCACCCCGAGCTGTTTTTT
TRBV7-2,.,TRBJ2-1,.,CASSLQATGASEQFF,TGTGCCAGCAGCTTACAGGCGACAGGCGCCTCGGAGCAGTTCTTC
TRBV19,.,TRBJ2-2,.,CASSPASTLIEGANTGELFF,TGTGCCAGTAGTCCCGCCTCGACGTTAATTGAGGGCGCGAACACCGGGGAGCTGTTTTTT
TRBV7-2,.,TRBJ2-1,once,CASSPSPGRGEQFF,TGTGCCAGCAGCCCGTCCCCAGGGCGGGGTGAGCAGTTCTTC
TRBV28,TRBD2,TRBJ2-7,.,CASSLVAGGHEQYF,TGTGCCAGCAGTTTGGTAGCGGGGGGCCACGAGCAGTACTTC
TRBV30,.,TRBJ2-5,.,CAWSVLETQYF,TGTGCCTGGAGTGTACTAGAGACCCAGTACTTC
TRBV6-1,.,TRBJ1-5,.,CASREQGGNQPQHF,TGTGCCAGCAGGGAACAGGGAGGCAATCAGCCCCAGCATTTT
TRBV5-4,TRBD2,TRBJ2-7,.,CASSDGLAGPSYEQYF,TGTGCCAGCAGCGACGGACTAGCGGGACCATCCTACGAGCAGTACTTC
TRBV18,.,TRBJ1-3,.,CASSPPLQGIGNTIYF,TGTGCCAGCTCACCGCCGCTTCAGGGTATTGGAAACACCATATATTTT
TRBV9,TRBD1,TRBJ2-1,.,CASGDSEYNEQFF,TGTGCCAGCGGGGACAGCGAGTACAATGAGCAGTTCTTC
TRBV2,TRBD1,TRBJ2-1,once,CASSGRQGPYNEQFF,TGTGCCAGCAGTGGCCGACAGGGACCTTACAATGAGCAGTTCTTC
TRBV11-3,.,TRBJ1-5,.,CASSLSTHRAHQPQHF,TGTGCCAGCAGCTTATCGACGCACAGGGCCCATCAGCCCCAGCATTTT
TRBV29-1,.,TRBJ1-1,few,CSASHTEAFF,TGCAGCGCCTCCCACACTGAAGCTTTCTTT
TRBV7-8,.,TRBJ2-7,.,CASSLDHYSYEQYF,TGTGCCAGCAGCTTAGACCATTACTCCTACGAGCAGTACTTC
TRBV5-1,TRBD2,TRBJ2-7,.,CASSLALAGLHEQYF,TGCGCCAGCAGCTTGGCCTTAGCGGGGCTACACGAGCAGTACTTC
TRBV7-2,.,TRBJ2-1,.,CASSPRTLGEQFF,TGTGCCAGCAGCCCCCGGACGCTCGGTGAGCAGTTCTTC
TRBV7-3,TRBD1,TRBJ1-1,.,CASSSGQGPRAFF,TGTGCCAGCAGCTCCGGACAGGGACCACGCGCTTTCTTT
TRBV28,.,TRBJ2-7,.,CASRRTTYEQYF,TGTGCCAGCAGGCGAACTACCTACGAGCAGTACTTC
TRBV6-5,.,TRBJ1-1,.,CASSYLNSRNEAFF,TGTGCCAGCAGTTATCTCAACAGCAGGAATGAAGCTTTCTTT
TRBV7-2,TRBD2,TRBJ2-1,.,CASSPSGPTYNEQFF,TGTGCCAGCAGCCCTAGCGGACCAACCTACAATGAGCAGTTCTTC
TRBV29-1,.,TRBJ2-4,.,CSARETLAKNIQYF,TGCAGCGCTCGGGAAACTCTAGCCAAAAACATTCAGTACTTC
TRBV27,.,TRBJ1-2,.,CASSLGGAGYGYTF,TGTGCCAGCAGTTTAGGGGGGGCTGGCTATGGCTACACCTTC
TRBV6-5,TRBD1,TRBJ1-2,few,CASSSGTAGYTF,TGTGCCAGCAGTTCCGGGACAGCTGGCTACACCTTC
TRBV6-6,TRBD1,TRBJ1-1,.,CASSDPGQGAAFF,TGTGCCAGCAGTGATCCGGGACAGGGGGCTGCTTTCTTT
TRBV10-1,TRBD1,TRBJ1-1,.,CASSRDRGRTEAFF,TGCGCCAGCAGTAGGGACAGGGGGCGCACTGAAGCTTTCTTT
TRBV19,TRBD1,TRBJ1-6,.,CASSTSGQGAQYNSPLHF,TGTGCCAGTAGTACCAGCGGACAGGGGGCCCAGTATAATTCACCCCTCCACTTT
TRBV7-2,TRBD2,TRBJ2-7,.,CASSLRGTIAGDSYEQYF,TGTGCCAGCAGCTTAAGGGGGACGATAGCGGGAGACTCCTACGAGCAGTACTTC
TRBV5-4,TRBD1,TRBJ1-2,.,CASSSRTGDYGYTF,TGTGCCAGCAGTTCCCGGACAGGGGACTATGGCTACACCTTC
TRBV7-3,TRBD2,TRBJ2-1,.,CASSSISGGAIPYNEQFF,TGTGCCAGCAGCTCAATTAGCGGGGGGGCTATCCCCTACAATGAGCAGTTCTTC
TRBV7-2,TRBD2,TRBJ2-3,.,CASSSVAGGSTDTQYF,TGTGCCAGCAGCTCCGTAGCGGGGGGATCCACAGATACGCAGTATTTT
TRBV7-9,.,TRBJ1-1,few,CASSLVNTEAFF,TGTGCCAGCAGCTTAGTGAACACTGAAGCTTTCTTT
TRBV29-1,.,TRBJ2-1,.,CSVVPVSHNEQFF,TGCAGCGTTGTACCGGTCTCGCACAATGAGCAGTTCTTC
TRBV19,TRBD2,TRBJ2-1,.,CASSITSGSNEQFF,TGTGCCAGTAGTATCACTAGCGGGAGTAATGAGCAGTTCTTC
TRBV16,.,TRBJ1-2,.,CASSQSSDGYTF,TGTGCCAGCAGCCAATCGTCTGACGGCTACACCTTC
TRBV7-9,TRBD1,TRBJ2-7,few,CASSIGQGYEQYF,TGTGCCAGCAGCATCGGACAGGGCTACGAGCAGTACTTC
TRBV28,.,TRBJ2-7,.,CASSPTRERGEQYF,TGTGCCAGCAGCCCCACTCGCGAGAGGGGCGAGCAGTACTTC
TRBV9,.,TRBJ2-7,.,CASSVGTLGYEQYF,TGTGCCAGCAGCGTGGGAACGCTTGGGTACGAGCAGTACTTC
TRBV19,TRBD2,TRBJ2-7,few,CASRTGTSGQYF,TGTGCCAGTAGGACCGGGACTAGTGGGCAGTACTTC
TRBV9,.,TRBJ2-1,.,CASSPLEGLYNEQFF,TGTGCCAGCAGCCCACTAGAAGGACTCTACAATGAGCAGTTCTTC
TRBV7-9,.,TRBJ1-4,.,CASSPGIGGEKLFF,TGTGCCAGCAGCCCCGGGATCGGGGGTGAAAAACTGTTTTTT
TRBV6-5,TRBD1,TRBJ2-7,.,CASSVSGGEQYF,TGTGCCAGCAGTGTCTCAGGGGGAGAGCAGTACTTC
TRBV6-5,.,TRBJ2-1,.,CASSLGRLDEQFF,TGTGCCAGCAGCCTCGGGCGCTTGGATGAGCAGTTCTTC